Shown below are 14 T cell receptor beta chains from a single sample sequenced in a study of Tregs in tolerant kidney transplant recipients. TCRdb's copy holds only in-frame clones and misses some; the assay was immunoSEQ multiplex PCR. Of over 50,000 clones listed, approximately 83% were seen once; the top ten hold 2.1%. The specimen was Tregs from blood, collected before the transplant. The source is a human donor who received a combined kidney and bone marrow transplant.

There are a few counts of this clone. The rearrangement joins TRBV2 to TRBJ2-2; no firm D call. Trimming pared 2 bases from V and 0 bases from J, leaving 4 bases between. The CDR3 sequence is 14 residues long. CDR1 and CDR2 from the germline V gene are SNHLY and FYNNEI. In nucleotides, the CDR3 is TGTGCCAGCAGTGAAACCTCGAACACCGGGGAGCTGTTTTTT. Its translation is CASSETSNTGELFF.

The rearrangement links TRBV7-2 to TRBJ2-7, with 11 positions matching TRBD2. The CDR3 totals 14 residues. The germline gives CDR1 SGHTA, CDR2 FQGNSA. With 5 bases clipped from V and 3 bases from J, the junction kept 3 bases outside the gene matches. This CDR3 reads CASSGTSGFYEQYF. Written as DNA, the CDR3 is TGTGCCAGCAGCGGGACTAGCGGCTTCTACGAGCAGTACTTC.

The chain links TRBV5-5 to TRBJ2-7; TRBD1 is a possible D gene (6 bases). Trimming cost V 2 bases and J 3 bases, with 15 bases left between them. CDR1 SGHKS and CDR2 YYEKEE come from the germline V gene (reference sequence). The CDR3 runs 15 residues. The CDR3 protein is CASSFALQDSYEQYF. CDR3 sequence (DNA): TGTGCCAGCAGCTTTGCCCTTCAGGACAGCTACGAGCAGTACTTC.

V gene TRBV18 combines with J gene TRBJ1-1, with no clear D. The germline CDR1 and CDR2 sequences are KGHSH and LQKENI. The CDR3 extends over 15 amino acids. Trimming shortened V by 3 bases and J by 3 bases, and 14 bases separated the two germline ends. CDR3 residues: CASSPQGLRDTEAFF. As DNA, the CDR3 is TGTGCCAGCTCACCGCAAGGCTTAAGGGACACTGAAGCTTTCTTT.

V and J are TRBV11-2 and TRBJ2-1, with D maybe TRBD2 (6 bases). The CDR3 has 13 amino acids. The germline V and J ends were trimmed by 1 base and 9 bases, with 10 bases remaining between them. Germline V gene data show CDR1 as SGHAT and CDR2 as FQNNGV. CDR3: CASSLGLVGEQFF. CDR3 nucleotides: TGTGCCAGCAGCTTAGGACTAGTTGGTGAGCAGTTCTTC.

The CDR3 nucleotides read TGTGCCAGCAGGAGACAGGGCCGCACCGGGGAGCTGTTTTTT. It is translated as CASRRQGRTGELFF. The chain is built from TRBV2 and TRBJ2-2; 7 bases align to TRBD1. Looked up from germline, CDR1 is SNHLY and CDR2 is FYNNEI. CDR3 length equals 14 residues. The V and J ends lost 6 bases and 4 bases, in that order; junction bases with no gene match: 5.

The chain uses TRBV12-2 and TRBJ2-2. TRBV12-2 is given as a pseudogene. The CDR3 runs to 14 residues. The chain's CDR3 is CASRSPDGPGELFF. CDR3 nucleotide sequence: TGTGCAAGTCGCTCGCCGGACGGCCCCGGGGAGCTGTTTTTT.

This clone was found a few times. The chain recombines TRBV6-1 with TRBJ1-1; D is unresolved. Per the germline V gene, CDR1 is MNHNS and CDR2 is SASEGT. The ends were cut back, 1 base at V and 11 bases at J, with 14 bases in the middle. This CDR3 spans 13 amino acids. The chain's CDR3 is CASSEGTAVRAFF. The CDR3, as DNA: TGTGCCAGCAGTGAAGGTACCGCCGTCCGGGCTTTCTTT.

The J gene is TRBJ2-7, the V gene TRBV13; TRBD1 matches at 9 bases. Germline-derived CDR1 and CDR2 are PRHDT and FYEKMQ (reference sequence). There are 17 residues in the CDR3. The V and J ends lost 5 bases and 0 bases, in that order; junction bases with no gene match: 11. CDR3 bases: TGTGCCAGCAGCCCTCCGGGACAGGGCCTCTTCTCCTACGAGCAGTACTTC. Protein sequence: CASSPPGQGLFSYEQYF.

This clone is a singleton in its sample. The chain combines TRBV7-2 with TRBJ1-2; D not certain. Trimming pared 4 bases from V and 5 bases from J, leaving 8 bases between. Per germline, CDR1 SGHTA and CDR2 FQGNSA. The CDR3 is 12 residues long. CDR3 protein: CASSSLPYGYTF. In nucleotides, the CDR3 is TGTGCCAGCAGCTCCTTGCCGTATGGCTACACCTTC.

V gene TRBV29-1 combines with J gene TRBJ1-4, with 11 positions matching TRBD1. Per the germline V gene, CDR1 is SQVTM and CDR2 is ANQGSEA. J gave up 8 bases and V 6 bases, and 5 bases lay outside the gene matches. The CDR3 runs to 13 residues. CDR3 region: CSVGQGGGEKLFF. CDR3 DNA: TGCAGCGTGGGACAGGGGGGAGGCGAAAAACTGTTTTTT.

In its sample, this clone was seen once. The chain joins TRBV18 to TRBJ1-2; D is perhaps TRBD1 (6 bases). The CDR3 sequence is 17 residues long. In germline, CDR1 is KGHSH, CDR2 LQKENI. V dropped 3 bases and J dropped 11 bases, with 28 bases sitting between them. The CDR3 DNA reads TGTGCCAGCTCACCGGAGGGGAACCGATCCAACAGGGAACCTTACACCTTC. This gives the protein CASSPEGNRSNREPYTF.

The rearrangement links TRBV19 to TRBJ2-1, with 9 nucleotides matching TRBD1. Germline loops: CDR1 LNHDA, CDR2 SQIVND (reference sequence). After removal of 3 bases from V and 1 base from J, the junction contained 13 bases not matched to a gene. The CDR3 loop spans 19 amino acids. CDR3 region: CASSMSPGTGRGSYNEQFF. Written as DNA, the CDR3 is TGTGCCAGTAGTATGAGCCCCGGGACAGGGAGAGGTTCCTACAATGAGCAGTTCTTC.

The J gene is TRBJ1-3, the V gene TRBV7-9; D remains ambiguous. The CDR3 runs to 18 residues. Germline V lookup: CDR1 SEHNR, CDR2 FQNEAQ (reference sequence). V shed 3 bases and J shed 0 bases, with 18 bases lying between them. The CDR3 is CASSFWVDYYRSGNTIYF. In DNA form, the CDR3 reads TGTGCCAGCAGCTTTTGGGTCGATTACTACCGCTCTGGAAACACCATATATTTT. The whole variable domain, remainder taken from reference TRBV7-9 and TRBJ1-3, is DTGVSQNPRHKITKRGQNVTFRCDPISEHNRLYWYRQTLGQGPEFLTYFQNEAQLEKSRLLSDRFSAERPKGSFSTLEIQRTEQGDSAMYLCASSFWVDYYRSGNTIYFGEGSWLTVV.